The 3 T cell receptor beta chains listed next were all sequenced from one sample in a study of cytomegalovirus exposure and HLA in healthy donors. Primers included in the PCR were 60 Vbeta and 13 Jbeta primers. Clones were sequenced by immunoSEQ multiplex PCR, and TCRdb holds only the in-frame ones, with some missing. This table has under 5,500 clones, around 85% appearing once. Sequenced input: PBMCs. The source of these receptors is a woman aged 40 to 50 in good health and CMV-seropositive.

The V gene is TRBV30, the J gene TRBJ2-5, with a weak D call TRBD2 (6 bases). Germline values: CDR1 GTSNPN, CDR2 SVGIG (reference sequence). This CDR3 spans 14 amino acids. V was trimmed by 0 bases and J by 2 bases, leaving 10 bases between them. CDR3 sequence (DNA): TGTGCCTGGAGTGTCGGCGGGAAGCAAGAGACCCAGTACTTC. Translating it yields CAWSVGGKQETQYF.

The chain couples TRBV29-1 to TRBJ1-1; D may be TRBD1 (5 bases). The CDR3 has 13 residues. Germline CDR1 SQVTM, CDR2 ANQGSEA. Trimming shortened V by 1 base and J by 5 bases, and 11 bases separated the two germline ends. Here the CDR3 reads CSVEVQGGTEAFF. The CDR3 bases are TGCAGCGTTGAAGTCCAGGGTGGGACTGAAGCTTTCTTT.

The rearrangement uses TRBV18 and TRBJ1-5, with TRBD1 as a possible D gene (6 bases). The CDR3 has 14 residues. Trimming pared 5 bases from V and 3 bases from J, leaving 11 bases between. The germline gives CDR1 KGHSH, CDR2 LQKENI. This CDR3 reads CASSSGQINQPQHF. The CDR3 DNA is TGTGCCAGCTCATCCGGACAGATCAATCAGCCCCAGCATTTT.